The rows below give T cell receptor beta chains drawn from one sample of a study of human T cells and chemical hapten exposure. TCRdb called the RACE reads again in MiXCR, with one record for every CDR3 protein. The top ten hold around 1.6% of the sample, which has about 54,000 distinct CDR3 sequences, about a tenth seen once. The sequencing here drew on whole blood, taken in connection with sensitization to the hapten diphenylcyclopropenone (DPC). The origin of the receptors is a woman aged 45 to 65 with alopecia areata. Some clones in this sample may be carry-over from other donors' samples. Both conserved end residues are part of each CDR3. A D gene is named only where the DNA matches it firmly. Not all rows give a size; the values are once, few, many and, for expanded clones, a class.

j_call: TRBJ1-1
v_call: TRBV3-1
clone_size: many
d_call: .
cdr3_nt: TGTGCCAGCAGCCAAGGGGGCTTGACTGAAGCTTTCTTT
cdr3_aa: CASSQGGLTEAFF

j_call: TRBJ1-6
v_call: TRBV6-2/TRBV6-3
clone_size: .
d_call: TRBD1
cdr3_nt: TGTGCCAGCACCGAACTTACAGGGGGCTTAAATTCACCCCTCCACTTT
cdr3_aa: CASTELTGGLNSPLHF

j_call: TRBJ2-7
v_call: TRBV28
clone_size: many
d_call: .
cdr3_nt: TGTGCCAGCAGGATCCAGGGCCACGAGCAGTACTTC
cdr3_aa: CASRIQGHEQYF

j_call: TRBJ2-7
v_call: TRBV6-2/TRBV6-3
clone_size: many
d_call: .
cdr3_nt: TGTGCCAGCAGTTACTCGTCAGGGTCCTACGAGCAGTACTTC
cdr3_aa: CASSYSSGSYEQYF

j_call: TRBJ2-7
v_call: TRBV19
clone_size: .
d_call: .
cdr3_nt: TGTGCCAGCCGTCCCTCCCACCCAAGCTACGAGCAGTACTTC
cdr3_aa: CASRPSHPSYEQYF

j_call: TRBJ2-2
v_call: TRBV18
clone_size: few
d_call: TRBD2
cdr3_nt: TGTGCCAGCTCACCAGTGAGGGCTAGCGGGACCGCCGGGGAGCTGTTTTTT
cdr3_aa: CASSPVRASGTAGELFF

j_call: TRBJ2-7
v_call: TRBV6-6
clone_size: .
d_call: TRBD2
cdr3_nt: TGTGCCAGCAGCATGACTAGCGGGGGAGGTACCTACGAGCAGTACTTC
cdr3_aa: CASSMTSGGGTYEQYF

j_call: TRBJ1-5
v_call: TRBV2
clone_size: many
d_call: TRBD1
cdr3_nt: TGTGCCAGCAGTTCCGGGACAGTGGGCAATCAGCCCCAGCATTTT
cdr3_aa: CASSSGTVGNQPQHF

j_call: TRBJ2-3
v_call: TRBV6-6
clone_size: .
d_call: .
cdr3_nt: TGTGCCAGCAGTTACGCGGGTACCACAGATACGCAGTATTTT
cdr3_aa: CASSYAGTTDTQYF

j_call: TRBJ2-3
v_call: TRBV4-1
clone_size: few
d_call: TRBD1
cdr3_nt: TGCGCCAGCAGCCAAGATGGCAGGGGGCAGGGGGATACGCAGTATTTT
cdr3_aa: CASSQDGRGQGDTQYF

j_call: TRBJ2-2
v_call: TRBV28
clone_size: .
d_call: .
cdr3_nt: TGTGCCAGCAGTTCGGCGCGAAAGAACGGGGAGCTGTTTTTT
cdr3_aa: CASSSARKNGELFF

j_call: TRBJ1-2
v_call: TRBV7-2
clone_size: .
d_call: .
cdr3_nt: TGTGCCAGCAGCTTTGGGCAGGAGCCCTATGGCTACACCTTC
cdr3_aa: CASSFGQEPYGYTF

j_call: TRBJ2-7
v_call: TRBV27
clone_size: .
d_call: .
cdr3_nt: TGTGCCAGCAGTTTTTACGGGGCCACCTACGAGCAGTACTTC
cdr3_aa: CASSFYGATYEQYF

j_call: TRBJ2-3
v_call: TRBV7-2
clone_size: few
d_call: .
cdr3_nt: TGTGCCAGCAGCTTAGGGATCCAAAAGGCAGATACGCAGTATTTT
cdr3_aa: CASSLGIQKADTQYF

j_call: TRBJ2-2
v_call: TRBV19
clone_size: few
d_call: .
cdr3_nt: TGTGCCAGTAGGCCCCATGGGGGGAGGACCGGGGAGCTGTTTTTT
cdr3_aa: CASRPHGGRTGELFF

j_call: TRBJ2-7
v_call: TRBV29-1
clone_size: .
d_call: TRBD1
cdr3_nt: TGCAGCGTTAGACAGGGGGCGCCATACGAGCAGTACTTC
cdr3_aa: CSVRQGAPYEQYF

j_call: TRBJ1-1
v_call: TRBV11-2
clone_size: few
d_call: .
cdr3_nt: TGTGCCAGCGGATACTTTACGAACACTGAAGCTTTCTTT
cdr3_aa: CASGYFTNTEAFF

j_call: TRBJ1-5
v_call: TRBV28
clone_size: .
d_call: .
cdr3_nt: TGTGCCAGCCTCCCCAGGGCTTATCAGCCCCAGCATTTT
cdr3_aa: CASLPRAYQPQHF